This TCR beta chain was recovered during a study of T cells in Graves' hyperthyroidism and ophthalmopathy. Findings of the study overall: A model of 13 V-J features distinguished ophthalmopathy from stable hyperthyroidism.

To note about this clonotype: Its target is not known. The junction departs from the called germline gene at one end, perhaps through a read error.

CDR1 is MNHNS, CDR2 SASEGT, per germline. The CDR3 length is 15 residues. It was RNA transcripts that yielded the amplified TCR beta CDR3 regions. TCR CDR3 regions were first amplified by RT-PCR with HTBI primers. TCRdb fed the multiplex PCR reads into MiXCR, producing one record per CDR3 protein. The repertoire holds about 640,000 distinct CDR3 sequences, with roughly 20% as singletons. This receptor was obtained from a man in his thirties or forties with Graves' ophthalmopathy. The sequencing input was blood. The chain recombines TRBV6-1 with TRBJ1-5, with D perhaps TRBD1 (5 bases). The CDR3, as DNA: TGTGCCGGCAGTGTTACAGCAGGGAACAATCAGCCCCAGCATTTT. Translating gives CAGSVTAGNNQPQHF.